The TCR beta chain described here comes from a study of T cell responses to AZD1222 COVID-19 vaccine. Per germline, CDR1 SGHKS and CDR2 YYEKEE (reference sequence). The CDR3 sequence is 13 residues long. V dropped 4 bases and J dropped 16 bases, with 18 bases sitting between them. Measured with immunoSEQ multiplex PCR; TCRdb has only the in-frame clones, and not every one. This table has 150,000 to 160,000 clones, 90% appearing once. Regarding this clone: The antigen remains unidentified.

The study, taken as a whole, reports: Variant regions that are unmutated are reportedly the target of nearly half of spike-specific TCRs. White British people made up most donors, females outnumbered males, and clonal diversity was possibly underestimated.

V and J are TRBV5-5 and TRBJ1-6; D remains unclear. This specimen was peripheral blood, taken 28 days after the second AZD1222 dose. The TCR comes from an adult who received the AZD1222 COVID-19 vaccine. In DNA, the CDR3 is TGTGCCAGCAGCACCCAGGTAGCAATACCACTCCACTTT. Protein sequence: CASSTQVAIPLHF.